The rows below give T cell receptor beta chains drawn from one sample of a study of brain T cells in children with intractable seizures. TCRdb keeps only in-frame clones here, not all; method: immunoSEQ multiplex PCR. The sample carries 340,000 or so clones, about 93% recorded once. Material: peripheral blood, obtained roughly 5 months after surgery. The receptors stem from a boy under two years old with tuberous sclerosis and intractable seizures. The CDR3 runs from the conserved cysteine through the conserved F or W. D genes are given only for firm matches. Size values are once, few and many counts, or a class for expanded clones, and some rows have none.

d_gene | j_gene | v_gene | abundance | CDR3nt | CDR3aa
. | TRBJ2-3 | TRBV5-1 | many | TGCGCCAGCAGCTGGATTACTAGCTATAGCACAGATACGCAGTATTTT | CASSWITSYSTDTQYF
. | TRBJ1-1 | TRBV5-6 | . | TGTGCCACATGGAGGGTTGAGACTGAAGCTTTCTTT | CATWRVETEAFF
TRBD1 | TRBJ1-6 | TRBV28 | . | TGTGCCAGCAGTTTTGCTGGACAGGGTAATTCACCCCTCCACTTT | CASSFAGQGNSPLHF
. | TRBJ2-7 | TRBV9 | . | TGTGCCAGCAGCGTAGTCGGAGGCGAGCAGTACTTC | CASSVVGGEQYF
TRBD1 | TRBJ2-6 | TRBV2 | . | TGTGCCAGCTACAGGGGGCGTGTTAAGATAGGGGCCAACGTCCTGACTTTC | CASYRGRVKIGANVLTF
. | TRBJ1-2 | TRBV19 | once | TGTGCCAGTAGTAAAACAGCCCGACCTGTCAACTATGGCTACACCTTC | CASSKTARPVNYGYTF
TRBD2 | TRBJ2-1 | TRBV30 | once | TGTGCCTGGAGTACCCAAAGCGGGAGGACCCATGAGCAGTTCTTC | CAWSTQSGRTHEQFF
TRBD2 | TRBJ2-5 | TRBV7-8 | . | TGTGCCAGCGGACGAGGTTTTCTAGCGGGGGATTTTGAGACCCAGTACTTC | CASGRGFLAGDFETQYF
. | TRBJ1-1 | TRBV20-1 | . | TGCAGTGCTAGAGAAAACACTGAAGCTTTCTTT | CSARENTEAFF
. | TRBJ2-7 | TRBV28 | . | TGTGCCAGCACCTTAACAGGGACCTACGAGCAGTACTTC | CASTLTGTYEQYF
. | TRBJ2-7 | TRBV20-1 | . | TGCAGTGCTACTGATCCCGTCCACTACGAGCAGTACTTC | CSATDPVHYEQYF
. | TRBJ1-2 | TRBV5-1 | . | TGCGCCAGCAGCTTGAAGACCCACTCCAGCGGCTGGACAGCTAATAACTATGGCTACACCTTC | CASSLKTHSSGWTANNYGYTF
. | TRBJ2-1 | TRBV7-9 | . | TGTGCCTACCGGGGGCAGAACTACAATGAGCAGTTCTTC | CAYRGQNYNEQFF
TRBD1 | TRBJ1-1 | TRBV5-1 | once | TGCGCCAGCAGCTTGGGACAGGGCAAGCGAAGGTCCGAAGCTTTCTTT | CASSLGQGKRRSEAFF
. | TRBJ1-1 | TRBV24-1 | . | TGTGCCACCAAAGACAGGCCCCAAGGGGCTTTCTTT | CATKDRPQGAFF
TRBD2 | TRBJ2-1 | TRBV13 | . | TGTGCCAGCAGCCCCGGGACTAGCGGGGGGGCGGAGCAGTTCTTC | CASSPGTSGGAEQFF
. | TRBJ1-6 | TRBV3-1/TRBV3-2 | . | TGTGCCAGCAGCCAAAACGGACAGCTAAATTCACCCCTCCACTTT | CASSQNGQLNSPLHF
TRBD1 | TRBJ2-4 | TRBV5-5 | . | TGTGCCAGCAGCAGTCGGACAGGGGCCAAAAACATTCAGTACTTC | CASSSRTGAKNIQYF
. | TRBJ1-1 | TRBV18 | . | TGTGCCAGCTCGCCGAAAATGGGAGGCATAGGGGACACTGAAGCTTTCTTT | CASSPKMGGIGDTEAFF
. | TRBJ1-4 | TRBV9 | once | TGTGCCAGCAGCGTAGAACAGGGATCTGAAAAACTGTTTTTT | CASSVEQGSEKLFF
TRBD1 | TRBJ2-1 | TRBV4-1 | . | TGCGCCAGCAGCCTCCACCTCGTCGATGGCAGGGGGTATGAGCAGTTCTTC | CASSLHLVDGRGYEQFF
. | TRBJ2-7 | TRBV12-3/TRBV12-4 | . | TGTGCCAGCAGCCCTCGAGGTCCCTACGAGCAGTACTTC | CASSPRGPYEQYF
TRBD2 | TRBJ2-5 | TRBV3-1/TRBV3-2 | . | TGTGCCAGCAGCCTATTCGGGGGGAACCAAGAGACCCAGTACTTC | CASSLFGGNQETQYF
. | TRBJ2-2 | TRBV9 | . | TGTGCCAGCAGCGTAGAGACTAGTACGAACACCGGGGAGCTGTTTTTT | CASSVETSTNTGELFF
TRBD2 | TRBJ2-1 | TRBV7-3 | . | TGTGCCAGCAGCCCCCCGTCAACTAGCGGGAACAATGAGCAGTTCTTC | CASSPPSTSGNNEQFF
. | TRBJ1-5 | TRBV21-1 | . | . | CASSKVWGAGSQPQHF
. | TRBJ1-1 | TRBV2 | . | TGTGCCAGCAGTGCAATCAGGGGAAAGGGTGAAGCTTTCTTT | CASSAIRGKGEAFF
. | TRBJ2-3 | TRBV30 | . | TGTGCCTGGTCCACGGATGAAGGGACGCAGTATTTT | CAWSTDEGTQYF
. | TRBJ2-2 | TRBV3-1/TRBV3-2 | once | TGTGCCAGCATGGGGGGACTGAACACCGGGGAGCTGTTTTTT | CASMGGLNTGELFF
. | TRBJ2-5 | TRBV4-1 | . | TGCGCCAGCAGCCAAGGGGAGGGGGACGTAAGGGAGACCCAGTACTTC | CASSQGEGDVRETQYF
. | TRBJ2-3 | TRBV30 | . | TGTGCCTGGGGGACTCTGAGCACAGATACGCAGTATTTT | CAWGTLSTDTQYF
TRBD2 | TRBJ2-1 | TRBV12-5 | . | TGTGCTAGTGGTTTGCGAGCGGGGGGACTAGCGGGGAACCCCTCCTACAATGAGCAGTTCTTC | CASGLRAGGLAGNPSYNEQFF
TRBD2 | TRBJ2-7 | TRBV2 | . | TGTGCCAGCAGTCTATACGGGACTAGCGGGCCATACGAGCAGTACTTC | CASSLYGTSGPYEQYF
TRBD1 | TRBJ1-6 | TRBV23-1 | . | TGCGCCAGCAGTCACCCGACAGGGGGCGCATCCTCACCCCTCCACTTT | CASSHPTGGASSPLHF
TRBD1 | TRBJ2-7 | TRBV7-9 | . | TGTGCCAGCAGCCTTGGGACAGGGAGCGGCCACGAGCAGTACTTC | CASSLGTGSGHEQYF
TRBD2 | TRBJ2-3 | TRBV4-1 | . | TGCGCCAGCAGGCCAGCGGGAATGGCAGATACGCAGTATTTT | CASRPAGMADTQYF
. | TRBJ1-1 | TRBV7-3 | . | TGTGCCAGCAGCTTACAGGCAGGGTCGAACACTGAAGCTTTCTTT | CASSLQAGSNTEAFF
. | TRBJ1-2 | TRBV25-1 | . | TGTGCCAGCAGTGAATGGGCAGGGGAGGACTATGGCTACACCTTC | CASSEWAGEDYGYTF
. | TRBJ1-5 | TRBV27 | . | TGTGCCAGCAGTTTATCCGTCGCTCACCCCCAGCATTTT | CASSLSVAHPQHF
TRBD2 | TRBJ2-1 | TRBV11-2 | . | TGTGCCAGCAGCAACATCCCGGGACTAGCGGGAGGACTCTATGAGCAGTTCTTC | CASSNIPGLAGGLYEQFF
TRBD2 | TRBJ2-3 | TRBV10-3 | . | TGTGCCACCTTAGCGGGGGCTAGCACAGATACGCAGTATTTT | CATLAGASTDTQYF
. | TRBJ1-2 | TRBV3-1/TRBV3-2 | . | TGTGCCAGCAGCCAAGATGTTGGTCCGTATGGCTACACCTTC | CASSQDVGPYGYTF
TRBD1 | TRBJ1-6 | TRBV4-2 | . | TGTGCCAGCAGCCAAGATACAGGGGCTTCACCCCTCCACTTT | CASSQDTGASPLHF
. | TRBJ1-1 | TRBV6-5 | once | TGTGCCAGCAGTTCCCAGGGACTTAACACTGAAGCTTTCTTT | CASSSQGLNTEAFF
. | TRBJ2-1 | TRBV7-9 | . | TGTGCCAGCAGCTTCCCGGGCGGGCTGCTCTACAATGAGCAGTTCTTC | CASSFPGGLLYNEQFF
TRBD2 | TRBJ2-1 | TRBV9 | . | TGTGCCAGCAGCGCGAGCGGGGGGACGAACAATGAGCAGTTCTTC | CASSASGGTNNEQFF
TRBD2 | TRBJ2-7 | TRBV9 | . | TGTGCCAGCAGCGTAGTGCCCAGCGGGAGGGCCGGTCTCCACGAGCAGTACTTC | CASSVVPSGRAGLHEQYF
TRBD1 | TRBJ1-5 | TRBV7-3 | . | TGTGCCAGCAGCTCAGAAGTCGACAGGGGCAGCAATCAGCCCCAGCATTTT | CASSSEVDRGSNQPQHF
TRBD2 | TRBJ2-1 | TRBV5-6 | . | TGTGCCAGCAGCCCCCCCGGGGTAGCGGGGAGGGGGGAAGGCAATGAGCAGTTCTTC | CASSPPGVAGRGEGNEQFF
. | TRBJ2-3 | TRBV24-1 | once | TGTGCCACCAGTGATGGAGGCAGGGGCACAGATACGCAGTATTTT | CATSDGGRGTDTQYF
. | TRBJ1-4 | TRBV12-3/TRBV12-4 | once | TGTGCCAGCAGTAACACAGAGAATGAAAAACTGTTTTTT | CASSNTENEKLFF
. | TRBJ1-1 | TRBV12-3/TRBV12-4 | . | TGTGCCAGCATTATGGACAGGAACACTGAAGCTTTCTTT | CASIMDRNTEAFF
. | TRBJ2-2 | TRBV11-2 | . | TGTGCCAGCAGCTCGAGGACCGTGATAGGTCCCGGGGAGCTGTTTTTT | CASSSRTVIGPGELFF
. | TRBJ1-5 | TRBV6-1 | . | TGTGCCAGCAGTGAAGGGGGGACCATGCCCCAGCATTTT | CASSEGGTMPQHF
. | TRBJ2-7 | TRBV2 | . | TGTGCCAGCAGTGACAGGGTCTACGAGCAGTACTTC | CASSDRVYEQYF
. | TRBJ1-5 | TRBV2 | . | TGTGCCAGCAGTGATTCCGTCACGACAGCGTATAGCAATCAGCCCCAGCATTTT | CASSDSVTTAYSNQPQHF